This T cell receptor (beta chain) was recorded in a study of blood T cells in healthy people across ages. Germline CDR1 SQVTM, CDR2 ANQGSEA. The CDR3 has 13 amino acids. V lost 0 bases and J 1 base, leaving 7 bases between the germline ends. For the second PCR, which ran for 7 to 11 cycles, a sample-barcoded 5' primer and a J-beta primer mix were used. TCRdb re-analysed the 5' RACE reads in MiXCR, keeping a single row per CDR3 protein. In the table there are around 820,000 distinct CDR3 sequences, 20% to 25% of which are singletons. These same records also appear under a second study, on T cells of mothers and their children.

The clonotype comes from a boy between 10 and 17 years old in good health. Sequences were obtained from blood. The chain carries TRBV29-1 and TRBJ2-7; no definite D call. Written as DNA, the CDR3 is TGCAGCGTTGAAGATTTGGGGTCCTACGAGCAGTACTTC. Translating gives CSVEDLGSYEQYF.